The entry below gives a single T cell receptor beta chain sequence along with its context. Germline V lookup: CDR1 MNHEY, CDR2 SMNVEV (reference sequence). The CDR3 contains 13 residues. J gave up 11 bases and V 5 bases, and 4 bases lay outside the gene matches. Original data processing: Nucleated cell counts were estimated from reference gene primer amplification. Assay: immunoSEQ multiplex PCR; the TCRdb copy retains only in-frame clones and omits some. V, J and clone size derive from that table, while D and trimming were established from the DNA sequence. The sample includes around 81,000 clones, around four fifths of them seen just once. This specimen comes from a study of blood T cell repertoires in COVID-19. Study context: Acute and convalescent COVID-19 samples came from the United States, Italy and Spain. T cells, B-cell-depleted T cells, or PBMCs supplied cDNA or gDNA.

V usage is TRBV27 and J usage is TRBJ2-3, with 13 bases that match TRBD2. The sample taken for sequencing was peripheral blood. The source is a man aged 45-65 years with acute or convalescent COVID-19. The CDR3 bases are TGTGCCAGCAGTCCCCGGACTAGCGGGAGGCAGTATTTT. It encodes CASSPRTSGRQYF.